Listed here are 32 T cell receptor beta chains from one sample, sequenced in a study of blood T cell repertoires in COVID-19. This table comes from immunoSEQ multiplex PCR, and its TCRdb copy is limited to in-frame clones, with some not included. The table records tens of thousands of clones, about 82% of them present only once. Material for sequencing was peripheral blood. These receptors were obtained from an elderly woman with acute or convalescent COVID-19.

The rearrangement uses TRBV2 and TRBJ1-1, with 8 nucleotides matching TRBD1. Germline V gives CDR1 SNHLY, CDR2 FYNNEI. V was pared by 5 bases and J by 0 bases, with 5 bases of the junction left unmatched. This CDR3 is built from 15 residues. The CDR3 spells CASSPLGQVNTEAFF. Written as DNA, the CDR3 is TGTGCCAGCAGTCCCCTGGGACAGGTGAACACTGAAGCTTTCTTT.

V usage is TRBV14 and J usage is TRBJ1-6; D is unresolved. Deletions cut 1 base from V and 4 bases from J, with 8 bases between. CDR1 and CDR2 (germline): SGHDN, FVKESK. This CDR3 region has 15 residues. The CDR3 DNA is TGTGCCAGCAGCCAAGGGAGGACTTATAATTCACCCCTCCACTTT. Residues: CASSQGRTYNSPLHF.

The chain has TRBV18 and TRBJ2-7, with D unresolved. The germline V and J ends were trimmed by 4 bases and 2 bases, with 12 bases remaining between them. The germline CDR1 and CDR2 sequences are KGHSH and LQKENI. There are 14 residues in the CDR3. The CDR3 loop is CASSRSKLTYEQYF. CDR3 DNA: TGTGCCAGCTCACGATCCAAACTAACCTACGAGCAGTACTTC.

This clone was detected only a few times. This chain joins TRBV5-6 and TRBJ2-2, with a tentative D call TRBD1 (6 bases). The germline CDR1 and CDR2 sequences are SGHDT and YYEEEE. The CDR3 totals 14 residues. V was cut by 2 bases and J by 8 bases, with 13 bases left in between. DNA of the CDR3: TGTGCCAGCAGCTTTGACAGGTCCGGAGGGGAGCTGTTTTTT. Translation: CASSFDRSGGELFF.

This clone has only a few counts. The rearrangement links TRBV19 to TRBJ1-3, with D possibly matching TRBD1 (5 bases). V gave up 3 bases and J gave up 0 bases, with 12 bases separating them. The CDR3 has 16 amino acids. Germline V gene lookup returns CDR1 LNHDA and CDR2 SQIVND (reference sequence). CDR3 in amino acids: CASSISWGLSGNTIYF. The CDR3 DNA reads as TGTGCCAGTAGTATCTCCTGGGGCCTCTCTGGAAACACCATATATTTT.

The chain joins TRBV30 to TRBJ2-5, with D unresolved. The CDR3 spans 12 residues. Germline CDR1 reads GTSNPN; CDR2 reads SVGIG (reference sequence). Trimming removed 8 bases at V and 1 base at J, with 11 bases between. The CDR3 sequence is CAAYRFQETQYF. Written as DNA, the CDR3 is TGTGCCGCCTACAGATTCCAAGAGACCCAGTACTTC.

The chain uses TRBV6-1 and TRBJ1-2; the match to TRBD1 covers 7 bases. The V gene's germline CDR1 is MNHNS and CDR2 SASEGT. V was pared by 1 base and J by 5 bases, with 13 bases of the junction left unmatched. The CDR3 is made up of 17 amino acids. The CDR3 DNA is TGTGCCAGCAGTGAAGGCCAGCTTCTGGCAGGGGGTTATGGCTACACCTTC. Its translation: CASSEGQLLAGGYGYTF.

This chain connects TRBV6-5 to TRBJ1-1; 8 nucleotides agree with TRBD1. Losses at the gene ends were 6 bases for V and 1 base for J; bases not matched to a gene: 4. The length of the CDR3 is 14 residues. Per germline, CDR1 MNHEY and CDR2 SVGAGI. The DNA of the CDR3 is TGTGCCAGCAGGCCCCAGGGGGCGAACACTGAAGCTTTCTTT. Encoded protein: CASRPQGANTEAFF.

This chain connects TRBV24-1 to TRBJ2-7; D is possibly TRBD1 (5 bases). The germline V gene encodes CDR1 KGHDR and CDR2 SFDVKD. There are 10 residues in the CDR3. The CDR3 region has the DNA TGTGCCACTCCGACAGTAGCTATGCACGTC. This encodes CATPTVAMHV.

The chain couples TRBV5-1 to TRBJ2-1, with TRBD2 identical over 10 bases. CDR3 length equals 15 residues. Germline V gene lookup returns CDR1 SGHRS and CDR2 YFSETQ. V shed 0 bases and J 9 bases; nucleotides not matched to a gene: 6. CDR3 sequence: CASSLASGRRSEQFF. In DNA form, the CDR3 reads TGCGCCAGCAGCTTGGCTAGCGGGAGAAGGAGTGAGCAGTTCTTC.

This chain's CDR3 is CASSHRTEAFF. The CDR3 nucleotides read TGTGCCAGCAGCCACAGGACTGAAGCTTTCTTT. V gene TRBV6-2 or TRBV6-3 combines with J gene TRBJ1-1; a possible D gene is TRBD1 (5 bases). Germline values: CDR1 MNHEY, CDR2 SVGEGT. The CDR3 has 11 amino acids. Trimming cost V 6 bases and J 5 bases, with 7 bases left between them.

This clone was recorded only once. The chain couples TRBV4-1 to TRBJ2-3; D possibly corresponds to TRBD2 (6 bases). The CDR3 runs 15 residues. Germline-derived CDR1 and CDR2 are MGHRA and YSYEKL. Trimming left V 3 bases short and J 2 bases short, with 12 bases between. CDR3 DNA sequence: TGCGCCAGCAGCCACTTCGGGGGAAACACAGATACGCAGTATTTT. As protein: CASSHFGGNTDTQYF.

The chain joins TRBV27 to TRBJ2-7; TRBD1 agrees at 7 bases. Trimming took 6 bases from V and 3 from J; bases not matched to a gene: 8. In germline, CDR1 is MNHEY, CDR2 SMNVEV (reference sequence). CDR3 length: 14 amino acids. CDR3 amino acids: CASRGPGQYYEQYF. As DNA, the CDR3 is TGTGCCAGCAGGGGTCCGGGACAGTACTACGAGCAGTACTTC.

The table lists this clone with a count of one. This chain joins TRBV5-8 and TRBJ2-1, with TRBD2 matching 11 bases. This CDR3 contains 16 residues. The V gene end was trimmed by 4 bases and the J gene end by 6 bases; junction bases not matched to a gene: 9. Per germline, CDR1 SGHTS and CDR2 YDEGEE. The CDR3 here is CASSTFSGGAINEQFF. CDR3 in DNA: TGTGCCAGCAGCACCTTTAGCGGGGGGGCCATCAATGAGCAGTTCTTC. The full variable domain, its missing parts supplied by reference TRBV5-8 and TRBJ2-1, is EAGVTQSPTHLIKTRGQQATLRCSPISGHTSVYWYQQALGLGLQFLLWYDEGEERNRGNFPPRFSGRQFPNYSSELNVNALELEDSALYLCASSTFSGGAINEQFFGPGTRLTVL.

The V gene is TRBV30, the J gene TRBJ2-3; a weak D match, TRBD2 (6 bases). The CDR3 length is 15 residues. V gave up 5 bases and J gave up 0 bases, with 15 bases separating them. Per germline, CDR1 GTSNPN and CDR2 SVGIG (reference sequence). The CDR3 DNA reads as TGTGCCTGGGGTGGGCCGGGACTGAGCACAGATACGCAGTATTTT. Amino acid sequence: CAWGGPGLSTDTQYF. Supplemented by reference TRBV30 and TRBJ2-3, the full variable domain reads SQTIHQWPATLVQPVGSPLSLECTVEGTSNPNLYWYRQAAGRGLQLLFYSVGIGQISSEVPQNLSASRPQDRQFILSSKKLLLSDSGFYLCAWGGPGLSTDTQYFGPGTRLTVL.

The rearrangement joins TRBV5-6 to TRBJ1-4; D gene unclear. The germline V and J ends were trimmed by 0 bases and 4 bases, with 7 bases remaining between them. The length of the CDR3 is 14 residues. Germline CDR1 and CDR2: SGHDT and YYEEEE. The CDR3 sequence: CASSLAGFNEKLFF. As DNA, the CDR3 is TGTGCCAGCAGCTTGGCAGGTTTTAATGAAAAACTGTTTTTT.

This chain uses TRBV19 with TRBJ2-5; TRBD2 aligns across 7 bases. Germline assignment: CDR1 LNHDA and CDR2 SQIVND (reference sequence). The CDR3 totals 14 residues. The ends lost 3 bases at V and 2 bases at J; junction bases unmatched: 3. CDR3 amino acids: CASSIQRGQETQYF. In DNA, the CDR3 is TGTGCCAGTAGTATTCAGCGGGGACAAGAGACCCAGTACTTC.

J is TRBJ1-1 and V is TRBV10-3; D call uncertain. Trimming removed 4 bases at V and 1 base at J, with 7 bases between. Germline CDR1 is ENHRY and CDR2 is SYGVKD. CDR3 size: 13 residues. CDR3 loop: CAISVTANTEAFF. The DNA for the CDR3 is TGTGCCATCAGTGTCACAGCGAACACTGAAGCTTTCTTT.

The chain joins TRBV4-2 to TRBJ1-4; possible D gene TRBD1, 6 bases. The CDR3 totals 14 residues. The V gene lost 0 bases and the J gene lost 8 bases, with 10 bases spanning the gap. CDR1 and CDR2 (germline): LGHNA, YNFKEQ. CDR3 nucleotides: TGTGCCAGCAGCCAAGAAAGGGGGAACGAAAAACTGTTTTTT. This encodes CASSQERGNEKLFF.

The chain links TRBV7-9 to TRBJ2-1, with a tentative D call TRBD2 (7 bases). This CDR3 contains 14 residues. Germline CDR1 and CDR2: SEHNR and FQNEAQ (reference sequence). V was clipped by 0 bases and J by 6 bases, with 9 bases between them. CDR3 bases: TGTGCCAGCAGCTTAGCGGGGGGGCTCAATGAGCAGTTCTTC. It specifies CASSLAGGLNEQFF.

The rearrangement links TRBV11-2 to TRBJ2-3; a weak D match, TRBD2 (6 bases). The V and J ends lost 5 bases and 0 bases respectively, with 9 bases between them. The CDR3 has 14 residues. Germline CDR1 and CDR2: SGHAT and FQNNGV. CDR3 protein: CASSTSISTDTQYF. The CDR3 DNA reads as TGTGCCAGCAGCACTAGCATAAGCACAGATACGCAGTATTTT.

The chain links TRBV2 to TRBJ2-7; D remains ambiguous. This CDR3 has 11 residues. Trimming took off 2 bases at V and 4 bases at J, with 3 bases between the two ends. Germline V gene lookup returns CDR1 SNHLY and CDR2 FYNNEI. CDR3 residues: CASSERYEQYF. The CDR3 DNA is TGTGCCAGCAGTGAACGTTACGAGCAGTACTTC.

The gene calls are TRBV9 and TRBJ2-1; 10 positions match TRBD2. Per germline, CDR1 SGDLS and CDR2 YYNGEE. J was trimmed by 5 bases and V by 3 bases; bases with no gene match: 11. This CDR3 comprises 17 residues. The CDR3, as DNA: TGTGCCAGCAGCGAGGGAGGGGCTAGCGGGGGTGACAATGAGCAGTTCTTC. As protein: CASSEGGASGGDNEQFF.

The chain recombines TRBV3-1 (or the pseudogene TRBV3-2) with TRBJ1-1; D may be TRBD1 (5 bases). V lost 2 bases and J lost 6, with 13 bases in between. CDR3 length equals 14 residues. Germline V CDR1 and CDR2: LGHDT, YNNKEL (reference sequence). This CDR3 reads CASSQNGAGPEAFF. The CDR3, as DNA: TGTGCCAGCAGCCAAAACGGGGCGGGGCCTGAAGCTTTCTTT.

The V and J genes are TRBV14 and TRBJ1-6; no firm D call. V dropped 3 bases and J dropped 5 bases, with 5 bases sitting between them. CDR3 size: 13 residues. The germline V gene has CDR1 SGHDN and CDR2 FVKESK. CDR3 sequence: CASSQRDNSPLHF. The CDR3 DNA is TGTGCCAGCAGCCAGAGGGATAATTCACCCCTCCACTTT. Using reference TRBV14 and TRBJ1-6 for the parts outside the CDR3, the full variable domain is EAGVTQFPSHSVIEKGQTVTLRCDPISGHDNLYWYRRVMGKEIKFLLHFVKESKQDESGMPNNRFLAERTGGTYSTLKVQPAELEDSGVYFCASSQRDNSPLHFGNGTRLTVT.

The chain combines TRBV9 with TRBJ2-1; D call uncertain. With 4 bases removed from V and 5 bases from J, the gap between germline ends came to 4 bases. Germline CDR1 is SGDLS and CDR2 is YYNGEE. CDR3 size: 11 residues. CDR3 DNA sequence: TGTGCCAGCAGCCGGGACAATGAGCAGTTCTTC. Amino acids: CASSRDNEQFF.

This clone was seen once. The chain joins TRBV6-1 to TRBJ1-3; 8 bases line up with TRBD1. This CDR3 spans 17 amino acids. Trimming cost V 1 base and J 4 bases; bases outside gene matches: 9. Germline CDR1 and CDR2: MNHNS and SASEGT. CDR3 in DNA: TGTGCCAGCAGTGAAGAAAGGGACAGGCGCCGCGGAAACACCATATATTTT. Its protein is CASSEERDRRRGNTIYF.

J is TRBJ1-2 and V is TRBV29-1; D may be TRBD1 (5 bases). V was trimmed by 4 bases and J by 3 bases, leaving 15 bases between them. This CDR3 has 14 amino acids. The V gene's germline CDR1 is SQVTM and CDR2 ANQGSEA. In DNA, the CDR3 is TGCAGCGTTGTTATGGTGGGCAGGGACTATGGCTACACCTTC. The encoded protein is CSVVMVGRDYGYTF.

This chain joins TRBV5-4 and TRBJ1-2; perhaps TRBD1 as D (5 bases). The CDR3 runs to 12 residues. Germline CDR1 and CDR2: SGHNT and YYREEE (reference sequence). The V gene lost 4 bases and the J gene lost 4 bases, with 8 bases spanning the gap. The CDR3 region has the DNA TGTGCCAGCAGCGCAGACAGCTATGGCTACACCTTC. Encoded protein: CASSADSYGYTF.

This clone was found once. The CDR3 region is CASSPRTGPPGTQYF. In nucleotides, the CDR3 is TGCGCCAGCAGCCCCCGGACAGGGCCTCCAGGGACCCAGTACTTC. The gene calls are TRBV5-1 and TRBJ2-5, with 8 bases identical to TRBD1. Trimming cost V 4 bases and J 7 bases; bases outside gene matches: 12. The CDR3 spans 15 residues. Germline CDR1 and CDR2: SGHRS and YFSETQ.

The chain joins TRBV5-3 to TRBJ1-2; TRBD1 matches 10 bases. TRBV5-3 is identified as an open reading frame with a role that is uncertain. V was pared by 0 bases and J by 1 base, with 9 bases of the junction left unmatched. CDR3 length equals 18 residues. The CDR3 here is CARSLDRQGASNNYGYTF. The CDR3 DNA reads as TGTGCCAGAAGCTTGGATAGACAGGGGGCCAGTAATAACTATGGCTACACCTTC.

This clone was observed a handful of times. The chain joins TRBV4-1 to TRBJ1-5, with TRBD1 as a possible D gene (5 bases). Germline values: CDR1 MGHRA, CDR2 YSYEKL. CDR3 length: 15 amino acids. V lost 5 bases to trimming and J lost 1 base, with 12 bases between them. The CDR3 spells CASSVTGNSNQPQHF. CDR3 DNA sequence: TGCGCCAGCAGCGTTACAGGAAACAGCAATCAGCCCCAGCATTTT.